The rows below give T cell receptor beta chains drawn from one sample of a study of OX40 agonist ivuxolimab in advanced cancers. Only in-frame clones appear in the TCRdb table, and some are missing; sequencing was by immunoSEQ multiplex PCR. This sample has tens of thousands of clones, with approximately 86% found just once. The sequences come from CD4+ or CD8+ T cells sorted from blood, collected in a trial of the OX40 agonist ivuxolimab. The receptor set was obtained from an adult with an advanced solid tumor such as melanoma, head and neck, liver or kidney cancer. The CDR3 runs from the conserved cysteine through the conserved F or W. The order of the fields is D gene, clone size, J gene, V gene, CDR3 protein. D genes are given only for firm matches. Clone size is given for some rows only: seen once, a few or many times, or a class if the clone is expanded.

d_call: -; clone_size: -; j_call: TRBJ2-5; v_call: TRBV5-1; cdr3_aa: CASSQRTEQETQYF
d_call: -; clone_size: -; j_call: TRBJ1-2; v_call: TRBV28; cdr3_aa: CASSTDRYGYTF
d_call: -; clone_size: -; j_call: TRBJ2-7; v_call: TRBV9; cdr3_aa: CASSVGAVSYEQYF
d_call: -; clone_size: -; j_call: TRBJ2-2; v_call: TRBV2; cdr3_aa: CASSEGQVGTGELFF
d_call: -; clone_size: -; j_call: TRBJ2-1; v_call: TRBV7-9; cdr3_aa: CASSSKGGLFNEQFF
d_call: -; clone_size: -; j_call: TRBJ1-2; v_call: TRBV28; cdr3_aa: CASSSRDGGLGGYTF
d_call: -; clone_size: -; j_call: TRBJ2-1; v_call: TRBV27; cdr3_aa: CASSLSTGARNEQFF
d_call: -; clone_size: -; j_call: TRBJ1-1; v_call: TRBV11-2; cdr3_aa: CASSWDAEAFF
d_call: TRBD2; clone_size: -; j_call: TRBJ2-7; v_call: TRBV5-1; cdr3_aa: CASSEGLAGTYEQYF
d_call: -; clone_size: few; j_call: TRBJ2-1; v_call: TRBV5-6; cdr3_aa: CASSLATGGSTYNEQFF
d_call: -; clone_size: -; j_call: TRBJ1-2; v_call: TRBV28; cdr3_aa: CASSFKGGYTF
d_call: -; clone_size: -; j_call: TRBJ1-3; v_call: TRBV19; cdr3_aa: CASSWTDSGNTIYF
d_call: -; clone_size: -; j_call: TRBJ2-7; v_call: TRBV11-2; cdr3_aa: CASSPGGTSYEQYF